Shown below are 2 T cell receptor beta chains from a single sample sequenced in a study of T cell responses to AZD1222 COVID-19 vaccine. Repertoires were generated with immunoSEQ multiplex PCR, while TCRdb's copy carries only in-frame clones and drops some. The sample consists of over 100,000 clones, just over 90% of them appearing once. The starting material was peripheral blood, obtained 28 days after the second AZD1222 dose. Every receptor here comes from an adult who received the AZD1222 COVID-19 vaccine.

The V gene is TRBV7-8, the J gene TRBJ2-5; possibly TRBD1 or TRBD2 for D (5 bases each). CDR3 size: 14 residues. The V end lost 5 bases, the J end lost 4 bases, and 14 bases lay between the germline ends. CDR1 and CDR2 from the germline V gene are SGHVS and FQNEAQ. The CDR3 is CASSRMGVVETQYF. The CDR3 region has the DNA TGTGCCAGCAGCCGAATGGGGGTGGTAGAGACCCAGTACTTC.

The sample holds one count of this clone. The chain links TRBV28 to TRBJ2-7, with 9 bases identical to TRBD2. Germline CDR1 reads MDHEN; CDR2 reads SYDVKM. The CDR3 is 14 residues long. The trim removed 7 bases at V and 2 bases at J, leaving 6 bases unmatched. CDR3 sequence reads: CASNRAGGPYEQYF. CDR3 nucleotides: TGTGCCAGCAACCGAGCGGGAGGCCCCTACGAGCAGTACTTC.